The clone carrying this T cell receptor (beta chain) appeared many times. No antigen is known for it. V was pared by 3 bases and J by 11 bases, with 16 bases between. This CDR3 comprises 13 residues. The sample belongs to a study of response to subunit inactivated influenza vaccine. TCRdb redid the calling of the RT-PCR reads with MiXCR, one entry per CDR3 protein. The sample carries more than 450,000 distinct CDR3 sequences, approximately 7.7% recorded once. Regarding the study as a whole: Few new T cells, the authors suggested, are recruited by each seasonal influenza vaccination.

The source of this sequence is a man aged 45 to 75 who received an inactivated influenza vaccine. The sequences come from PBMCs from blood, collected 23 months after vaccination. The chain uses TRBV12-3 or TRBV12-4 and TRBJ1-1; a possible D gene is TRBD1 (6 bases). The DNA of the CDR3 is TGTGCCAGCAGTTTCGGGGGGGCAAGGGAGGCTTTCTTT. Protein sequence: CASSFGGAREAFF.